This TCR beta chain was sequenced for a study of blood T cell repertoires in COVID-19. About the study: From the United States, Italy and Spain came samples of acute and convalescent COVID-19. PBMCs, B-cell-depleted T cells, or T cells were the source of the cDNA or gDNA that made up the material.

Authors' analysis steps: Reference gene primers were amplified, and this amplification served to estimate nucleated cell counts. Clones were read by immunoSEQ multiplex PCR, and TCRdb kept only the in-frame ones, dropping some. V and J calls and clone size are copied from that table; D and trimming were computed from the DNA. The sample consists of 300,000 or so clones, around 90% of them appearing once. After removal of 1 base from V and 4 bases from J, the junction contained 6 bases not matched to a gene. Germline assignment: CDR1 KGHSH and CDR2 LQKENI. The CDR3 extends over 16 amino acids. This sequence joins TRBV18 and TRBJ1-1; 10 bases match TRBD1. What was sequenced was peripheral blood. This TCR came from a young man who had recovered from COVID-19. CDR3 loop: CASSPRQGAQGTEAFF. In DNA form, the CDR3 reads TGTGCCAGCTCACCACGACAGGGGGCACAGGGCACTGAAGCTTTCTTT.